Below, 13 T cell receptor beta chains from the same sample are listed, as sequenced in a study of Graves' ophthalmopathy and Graves' hyperthyroidism. CDR3 regions of TCR beta were amplified from RNA transcripts. Scientists carried out first-round RT-PCR using HTBI primers and then a second-round multiplex PCR. TCRdb recomputed calls from the multiplex PCR reads with MiXCR, one row per CDR3 protein. The table includes over a million distinct CDR3 sequences, roughly 35% detected once. Sequencing was done on a sample of peripheral blood or thyroid tissue (not recorded which). These TCRs come from an adult man with Graves' hyperthyroidism.

V is TRBV4-1 and J is TRBJ2-7, with 7 bases identical to TRBD1. Germline loops: CDR1 MGHRA, CDR2 YSYEKL. The CDR3 length is 15 residues. With 1 base clipped from V and 3 bases from J, the junction kept 6 bases outside the gene matches. This chain's CDR3 is CASSQARQGGYEQYF. The CDR3 DNA is TGCGCCAGCAGCCAAGCCCGACAGGGTGGCTACGAGCAGTACTTC.

V gene TRBV6-5 combines with J gene TRBJ2-7; D is tentatively TRBD1 or TRBD2 (5 bases each). The V end lost 2 bases, the J end lost 6 bases, and 14 bases lay between the germline ends. Germline V gives CDR1 MNHEY, CDR2 SVGAGI. The CDR3 runs 14 residues. CDR3: CASSYQGERREQYF. DNA of the CDR3: TGTGCCAGCAGTTACCAGGGCGAGCGGCGCGAGCAGTACTTC.

J is TRBJ1-2 and V is TRBV2; D is uncertain. The V end lost 5 bases, the J end lost 7 bases, and 11 bases lay between the germline ends. Germline V gives CDR1 SNHLY, CDR2 FYNNEI. This CDR3 is 12 amino acids long. In DNA form, the CDR3 reads TGTGCCAGCAGTTACCGACGAGGTGGCTACACCTTC. This encodes CASSYRRGGYTF.

The chain joins TRBV6-5 to TRBJ1-3; no definite D call. V was pared by 6 bases and J by 4 bases, with 10 bases between. The CDR3 consists of 13 residues. Germline V CDR1 and CDR2: MNHEY, SVGAGI. The DNA of the CDR3 is TGTGCCAGCAGCGCCGAAATGGGAAACACCATATATTTT. Its translation: CASSAEMGNTIYF.

The table lists this clonotype with many counts. J is TRBJ1-5 and V is TRBV19; D call uncertain. The CDR3 spans 14 residues. The V end lost 3 bases, the J end lost 3 bases, and 9 bases lay between the germline ends. Germline V gives CDR1 LNHDA, CDR2 SQIVND (reference sequence). In DNA form, the CDR3 reads TGTGCCAGTAGTATCCATGGTATCAATCAGCCCCAGCATTTT. This codes for CASSIHGINQPQHF. The variable domain in full, completed from reference TRBV19 and TRBJ1-5, reads DGGITQSPKYLFRKEGQNVTLSCEQNLNHDAMYWYRQDPGQGLRLIYYSQIVNDFQKGDIAEGYSVSREKKESFPLTVTSAQKNPTAFYLCASSIHGINQPQHFGDGTRLSIL.

This clonotype was seen many times. The chain recombines TRBV20-1 with TRBJ1-2; the match to TRBD1 covers 8 bases. The V gene's germline CDR1 is DFQATT and CDR2 SNEGSKA (reference sequence). Germline trimming cut 6 bases from V and 6 bases from J; bases unmatched to any gene: 6. This CDR3 has 12 amino acids. For the CDR3, the DNA is TGCAGTGCGGGGGACAGGTTGGATGGCTACACCTTC. Amino acids: CSAGDRLDGYTF.

The chain employs TRBV5-4 and TRBJ2-6; 8 bases agree with TRBD1. This CDR3 spans 19 amino acids. Unmatched junction bases numbered 13, after V lost 5 bases and J lost 0 bases. Looked up from germline, CDR1 is SGHNT and CDR2 is YYREEE (reference sequence). The CDR3 here is CASSLTQTGVGSGANVLTF. CDR3 sequence (DNA): TGTGCCAGCAGTTTAACCCAGACAGGGGTAGGCTCTGGGGCCAACGTCCTGACTTTC.

V and J are TRBV7-2 and TRBJ1-6, with a tentative D call TRBD1 (5 bases). Looked up from germline, CDR1 is SGHTA and CDR2 is FQGNSA. V shed 8 bases and J shed 8 bases, with 19 bases lying between them. The CDR3 has 15 residues. The CDR3 DNA reads as TGTGCCAGCGGCCCACAGGCGCTTGAGCATTCACCCCTCCACTTT. Amino acid sequence: CASGPQALEHSPLHF.

The chain carries TRBV7-2 and TRBJ2-7, with 9 nucleotides matching TRBD1. CDR3 length: 14 residues. The trim removed 4 bases at V and 5 bases at J, leaving 6 bases unmatched. Germline assignment: CDR1 SGHTA and CDR2 FQGNSA. CDR3 sequence reads: CASSCRDRAHEQYF. As DNA, the CDR3 is TGTGCCAGCAGCTGCCGGGACAGGGCCCACGAGCAGTACTTC. Full variable domain (remainder filled in from reference TRBV7-2 and TRBJ2-7): GAGVSQSPSNKVTEKGKDVELRCDPISGHTALYWYRQSLGQGLEFLIYFQGNSAPDKSGLPSDRFSAERTGGSVSTLTIQRTQQEDSAVYLCASSCRDRAHEQYFGPGTRLTVT.

The CDR3 coding sequence is TGTGCCAGCAGCTCCCACCGGGACTCCCACGGCGAGACCCAGTACTTC. It codes for CASSSHRDSHGETQYF. The genes are TRBV11-2 and TRBJ2-5; weak D call: TRBD2 (6 bases). Germline V gene data show CDR1 as SGHAT and CDR2 as FQNNGV. The CDR3 is made up of 16 amino acids. V was pared by 4 bases and J by 5 bases, with 20 bases between.

In this sample, this clonotype turned up many times. The chain couples TRBV19 to TRBJ1-1; no clear D. Germline V gives CDR1 LNHDA, CDR2 SQIVND (reference sequence). The CDR3 length is 13 residues. V dropped 4 bases and J dropped 1 base, with 7 bases sitting between them. CDR3: CASSTDGNTEAFF. The DNA for the CDR3 is TGTGCCAGTAGTACCGACGGGAACACTGAAGCTTTCTTT.

This clonotype was observed at least ten times. V usage is TRBV2 and J usage is TRBJ1-1; D may be TRBD1 (5 bases). V was trimmed by 7 bases and J by 4 bases, leaving 22 bases between them. This CDR3 spans 16 amino acids. Germline-derived CDR1 and CDR2 are SNHLY and FYNNEI. The CDR3 coding sequence is TGTGCCAGCACTAAACCCGGGATTGGGGCGACCACTGAAGCTTTCTTT. Translation gives CASTKPGIGATTEAFF.

Turning to this clonotype: Since a much larger clone is just one base distant, this may be a read error. The chain combines TRBV12-3 or TRBV12-4 with TRBJ1-5; 7 positions match TRBD1. This CDR3 contains 13 residues. V lost 8 bases and J lost 5; bases outside the gene matches: 6. The CDR3 DNA reads as TGTGCCAGCGACGGACAGGAGGATCAGCCCCAGCATTTT. This codes for CASDGQEDQPQHF.